A single sample gave rise to the 23 T cell receptor beta chains below, sequenced in a study of cytomegalovirus exposure and HLA in healthy donors. The PCR contained 60 Vbeta and 13 Jbeta primers. Here immunoSEQ multiplex PCR was the method, and the copy in TCRdb shows in-frame clones only, minus some. This table lists 96,000 or so clones. Sequences were obtained from PBMCs. Receptors originate from a woman in her twenties or thirties in good health and CMV-seronegative.

As for this clone: Its ends do not fully match the called genes, so a read error is possible. V is TRBV25-1 and J is TRBJ2-7; no clear D. The CDR3 sequence is 13 residues long. The germline V gene has CDR1 MGHDK and CDR2 SYGVNS. CDR3 in DNA: TGTGTCAGCAGTGATAGACACCTCTACGAGCAGTACTTC. Translating it yields CVSSDRHLYEQYF.

The chain couples TRBV9 to TRBJ2-1, with TRBD2 matching over 9 bases. The CDR3 extends over 16 amino acids. Germline V gives CDR1 SGDLS, CDR2 YYNGEE. The ends lost 1 base at V and 3 bases at J; junction bases unmatched: 5. CDR3 in amino acids: CASSVLAGGNYNEQFF. CDR3 sequence (DNA): TGTGCCAGCAGCGTACTGGCGGGAGGGAACTACAATGAGCAGTTCTTC.

The rearrangement joins TRBV6-6 to TRBJ2-7; possible D gene TRBD2, 7 bases. The CDR3 runs to 13 residues. With 8 bases removed from V and 4 bases from J, the gap between germline ends came to 15 bases. The germline CDR1 and CDR2 sequences are MNHNY and SVGAGI (reference sequence). The CDR3 coding sequence is TGTGCCAGCGGCCACGCGGGGGCTTACGAGCAGTACTTC. It codes for CASGHAGAYEQYF.

The V call is TRBV6-1, the J call TRBJ1-2, with a tentative D call TRBD1 (6 bases). The CDR3 has 14 amino acids. V lost 3 bases, J lost 8 bases, and 16 bases lay in between. The germline gives CDR1 MNHNS, CDR2 SASEGT. The CDR3 DNA is TGTGCCAGCAGTGACGTAGGACAGTTGCGGGGCTACACCTTC. It translates to CASSDVGQLRGYTF.

The chain is built from TRBV6-1 and TRBJ1-1, with TRBD1 as a possible D gene (6 bases). CDR3 size: 15 residues. The germline V and J ends were trimmed by 10 bases and 2 bases, with 20 bases remaining between them. CDR1 and CDR2 (germline): MNHNS, SASEGT. CDR3 coding DNA: TGTGCCACCCAACTCCTGGGGGGGCGAAACACTGAAGCTTTCTTT. This gives the protein CATQLLGGRNTEAFF.

The gene calls are TRBV9 and TRBJ2-3; 14 bases are shared with TRBD2. Trimming at V came to 3 bases and at J to 1 base, leaving 1 base not matched to a gene. CDR3 length: 16 amino acids. Germline values: CDR1 SGDLS, CDR2 YYNGEE. This chain's CDR3 is CASSETSGGGTDTQYF. CDR3 DNA: TGTGCCAGCAGCGAGACTAGCGGGGGGGGCACAGATACGCAGTATTTT.

The rearrangement joins TRBV13 to TRBJ1-3; D remains unclear. Per germline, CDR1 PRHDT and CDR2 FYEKMQ (reference sequence). V shed 5 bases and J shed 1 base, with 9 bases lying between them. CDR3 length equals 14 residues. The CDR3 nucleotides are TGTGCCAGCAGCCCTCCGGTTTCTGGAAACACCATATATTTT. Amino acids: CASSPPVSGNTIYF. Looking up the rest from reference TRBV13 and TRBJ1-3 gives the full variable domain: AAGVIQSPRHLIKEKRETATLKCYPIPRHDTVYWYQQGPGQDPQFLISFYEKMQSDKGSIPDRFSAQQFSDYHSELNMSSLELGDSALYFCASSPPVSGNTIYFGEGSWLTVV.

V usage is TRBV7-8 and J usage is TRBJ2-7, with 7 bases identical to TRBD1. V shed 5 bases, J shed 5 bases, and the junction held 9 bases outside the gene matches. CDR1 SGHVS and CDR2 FQNEAQ come from the germline V gene. This CDR3 is built from 14 residues. The CDR3 region is CASSPQRQGHEQYF. In DNA form, the CDR3 reads TGTGCCAGCAGCCCGCAGCGACAGGGTCACGAGCAGTACTTC.

J is TRBJ1-2 and V is TRBV9; TRBD1 matches at 8 bases. Unmatched junction bases numbered 3, after V lost 3 bases and J lost 5 bases. The CDR3 runs 13 residues. In germline, CDR1 is SGDLS, CDR2 YYNGEE. CDR3 in DNA: TGTGCCAGCAGCGAGACAGGGGTGTATGGCTACACCTTC. It is translated as CASSETGVYGYTF. The whole variable domain, filled in from reference TRBV9 and TRBJ1-2, reads DSGVTQTPKHLITATGQRVTLRCSPRSGDLSVYWYQQSLDQGLQFLIQYYNGEERAKGNILERFSAQQFPDLHSELNLSSLELGDSALYFCASSETGVYGYTFGSGTRLTVV.

The chain links TRBV18 to TRBJ1-1; 8 bases are shared with TRBD1. The CDR3 contains 16 residues. The trim removed 3 bases at V and 0 bases at J, leaving 6 bases unmatched. CDR1 and CDR2 from the germline V gene are KGHSH and LQKENI. The CDR3 sequence is CASSPTGGSLNTEAFF. The CDR3 nucleotides read TGTGCCAGCTCACCTACAGGGGGGTCCTTGAACACTGAAGCTTTCTTT.

The chain employs TRBV5-1 and TRBJ2-4; 14 positions match TRBD2. The CDR3 loop spans 15 amino acids. V shed 2 bases and J 6 bases; nucleotides not matched to a gene: 1. In germline, CDR1 is SGHRS, CDR2 YFSETQ. The CDR3 sequence: CASSLGLAGGNIQYF. The DNA for the CDR3 is TGCGCCAGCAGCTTAGGACTAGCGGGAGGAAACATTCAGTACTTC.

This rearrangement joins TRBV5-5 to TRBJ1-1; perhaps TRBD1 as D (5 bases). V was trimmed by 1 base and J by 5 bases, leaving 6 bases between them. The germline V gene has CDR1 SGHKS and CDR2 YYEKEE (reference sequence). The CDR3 spans 12 residues. CDR3 loop: CASSLRGTEAFF. In nucleotides, the CDR3 is TGTGCCAGCAGCTTGAGGGGTACTGAAGCTTTCTTT.

This chain links TRBV10-1 with TRBJ2-2, with 10 bases matching TRBD2. Germline CDR1 WNHNN, CDR2 SYGVQD (reference sequence). CDR3 length equals 16 residues. J lost 7 bases, V lost 3 bases, and 8 bases had no gene match. CDR3 in DNA: TGCGCCAGCAGTGACCCTAGCGGGAGAGGTGGCGGGGAGCTGTTTTTT. It is translated as CASSDPSGRGGGELFF.

This rearrangement joins TRBV2 to TRBJ2-2; 7 bases are a match to TRBD1. J lost 6 bases, V lost 5 bases, and 6 bases had no gene match. CDR1 is SNHLY and CDR2 is FYNNEI in the germline V gene. The CDR3 has 14 amino acids. The CDR3 loop is CASSRTGVAGELFF. The CDR3 DNA sequence: TGTGCCAGCAGTCGAACAGGGGTGGCCGGGGAGCTGTTTTTT.

The chain couples TRBV6-5 to TRBJ2-5; D perhaps matches TRBD1 (5 bases). With the DNA end fitting TRBJ2-7 better, the J assignment may be wrong. The CDR3 length is 13 residues. Germline CDR1 and CDR2: MNHEY and SVGAGI. CDR3 region: CASSQQEYYEQYF. The DNA of the CDR3 is TGTGCCAGCAGTCAACAGGAGTACTACGAGCAGTACTTC.

CDR3 residues: CASSLGGIYGYTF. The CDR3 DNA follows: TGTGCCAGCAGCTTGGGAGGCATCTATGGCTACACCTTC. The chain carries TRBV5-6 and TRBJ1-2; D remains ambiguous. The CDR3 length is 13 residues. Per the germline V gene, CDR1 is SGHDT and CDR2 is YYEEEE. V lost 0 bases and J lost 4, with 7 bases in between.

This rearrangement joins TRBV25-1 to TRBJ1-2; TRBD1 matches 7 bases. The CDR3 sequence is 16 residues long. CDR1 is MGHDK and CDR2 is SYGVNS in the germline V gene. V lost 1 base, J lost 3 bases, and 8 bases stayed unmatched. CDR3 DNA sequence: TGTGCCAGCAGTGAATCCCTCCGGGACAGCGACTATGGCTACACCTTC. Translation gives CASSESLRDSDYGYTF.

V gene TRBV5-1 combines with J gene TRBJ1-2, with 7 bases fitting TRBD1. The CDR3 covers 14 residues. The V gene end was trimmed by 4 bases and the J gene end by 5 bases; junction bases not matched to a gene: 8. Germline lookup yields CDR1 SGHRS and CDR2 YFSETQ. The CDR3 sequence is CASSPPGQTYGYTF. As DNA, the CDR3 is TGCGCCAGCAGCCCTCCGGGACAGACTTATGGCTACACCTTC.

This chain joins TRBV7-8 and TRBJ2-5; TRBD1 aligns across 9 bases. This CDR3 has 15 amino acids. Trimming at V came to 5 bases and at J to 5 bases, leaving 9 bases not matched to a gene. CDR1 is SGHVS, CDR2 FQNEAQ, per germline. CDR3: CASSESTGGGETQYF. The CDR3 nucleotides read TGTGCCAGCAGCGAATCAACAGGGGGCGGGGAGACCCAGTACTTC.

V is TRBV6-5 and J is TRBJ1-1; 8 nucleotides align to TRBD1. The V gene end was trimmed by 7 bases and the J gene end by 7 bases; junction bases not matched to a gene: 2. The CDR3 runs 11 residues. CDR1 and CDR2 from the germline V gene are MNHEY and SVGAGI. The CDR3 region has the DNA TGTGCCAGCAATACAGGGGGTGAAGCTTTCTTT. Amino acid sequence: CASNTGGEAFF.

The rearrangement uses TRBV4-2 and TRBJ2-2; TRBD2 matches at 8 bases. The V gene's germline CDR1 is LGHNA and CDR2 YNFKEQ. The CDR3 extends over 16 amino acids. V lost 2 bases and J lost 4; bases outside the gene matches: 6. CDR3 in amino acids: CASSQREGPGTGELFF. CDR3 nucleotides: TGTGCCAGCAGCCAACGGGAGGGGCCGGGCACCGGGGAGCTGTTTTTT.

This chain links TRBV27 with TRBJ2-7; 8 bases are shared with TRBD2. The CDR3 consists of 15 residues. Per germline, CDR1 MNHEY and CDR2 SMNVEV (reference sequence). The trim removed 4 bases at V and 3 bases at J, leaving 8 bases unmatched. This chain's CDR3 is CASSSVLAGIYEQYF. Written as DNA, the CDR3 is TGTGCCAGCAGTTCGGTGCTAGCGGGCATCTACGAGCAGTACTTC.

The rearrangement uses TRBV4-1 and TRBJ1-1; D is unclear. Germline loops: CDR1 MGHRA, CDR2 YSYEKL. The CDR3 is 16 residues long. Trimming took off 1 base at V and 2 bases at J, with 14 bases between the two ends. The CDR3 loop reads CASSQAPIDSNTEAFF. The CDR3 DNA is TGCGCCAGCAGCCAAGCCCCTATAGACTCAAACACTGAAGCTTTCTTT.